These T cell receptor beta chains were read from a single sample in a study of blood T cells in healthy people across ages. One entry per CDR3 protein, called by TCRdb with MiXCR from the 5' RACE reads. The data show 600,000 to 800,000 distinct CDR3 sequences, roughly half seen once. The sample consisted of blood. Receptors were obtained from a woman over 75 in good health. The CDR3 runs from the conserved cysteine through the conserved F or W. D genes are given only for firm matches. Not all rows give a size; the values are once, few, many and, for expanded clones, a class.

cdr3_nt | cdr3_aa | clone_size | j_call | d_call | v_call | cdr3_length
TGTGCCACCAGTGACTACAGGGAGACCCAGTACTTC | CATSDYRETQYF | - | TRBJ2-5 | - | TRBV24-1 | 12
TGCGCCAGCAGCTACGGGACCGTGATGGGAACAGATATGCAGTATTTT | CASSYGTVMGTDMQYF | - | TRBJ2-3 | - | TRBV5-1 | 16
TGCAGTGTAAGCGGGAGATCCTACAATGAGCAGTTCTTC | CSVSGRSYNEQFF | many | TRBJ2-1 | TRBD2 | TRBV20-1 | 13
TGTGCCAGCAGCTTAGATGGACAGGGACTGTGGCAGCCCCAGCATTTT | CASSLDGQGLWQPQHF | few | TRBJ1-5 | TRBD1 | TRBV7-2 | 16
TGTGCCAGCACGACAGGCACAGATACGCAGTATTTT | CASTTGTDTQYF | many | TRBJ2-3 | - | TRBV5-5 | 12
TGTGCCAGCAGTGAAGTCGGGCGGGGGGACTACGAGCAGTACTTC | CASSEVGRGDYEQYF | - | TRBJ2-7 | TRBD2 | TRBV25-1 | 15
TGTGCCAGCTGCCGACTAGCGGGCCACTACGAGCAGTACTTC | CASCRLAGHYEQYF | - | TRBJ2-7 | TRBD2 | TRBV7-3 | 14
TGCAGTGCTAGATTGACAGGGGAAGCGGAGACCCAGTACTTC | CSARLTGEAETQYF | - | TRBJ2-5 | TRBD1 | TRBV20-1 | 14
TGTGCCAGCAGCGTAGAGGGCACGGGGAAAGAGACCCAGTACTTC | CASSVEGTGKETQYF | - | TRBJ2-5 | - | TRBV9 | 15
TGCGCCAGCAGCTTGGTGGGCAGCTCGAACACTGAAGCTTTCTTT | CASSLVGSSNTEAFF | few | TRBJ1-1 | - | TRBV5-1 | 15
TGTGTCAGCAGTTACTTTGGCGGGCCAGTGGCCGGGGAGCTGTTTTTT | CVSSYFGGPVAGELFF | - | TRBJ2-2 | - | TRBV6-2/TRBV6-3 | 16
TGTGCCAGCAGGGGTAGCCATAACTCCTACGAGCAGTACTTC | CASRGSHNSYEQYF | many | TRBJ2-7 | - | TRBV6-5 | 14
TGCAGCGCCTCCTTTCAGGAGACCCAGTACTTC | CSASFQETQYF | many | TRBJ2-5 | - | TRBV29-1 | 11
TGCGCCAGCAGCTTTGGCGCGTTTACCGGGGAGCTGTTTTTT | CASSFGAFTGELFF | - | TRBJ2-2 | - | TRBV5-1 | 14
TGCAGCGTTGAAGATCTGGGGGCCCGCACAGATACGCAGTATTTT | CSVEDLGARTDTQYF | - | TRBJ2-3 | - | TRBV29-1 | 15
TGTGCCAGCAGTTTCTCCTTAAGTGAGTACTTC | CASSFSLSEYF | - | TRBJ2-4 | - | TRBV2 | 11
TGTGCCAGCAGTTTGGCCAGGGATGGCTACACCTTC | CASSLARDGYTF | - | TRBJ1-2 | - | TRBV12-3/TRBV12-4 | 12
TGTGCCAGCAGCAAGCGGGGCAGCTCCTACAATGAGCAGTACTTC | CASSKRGSSYNEQYF | few | TRBJ2-7 | TRBD2 | TRBV7-9 | 15
TGCAGTGCTCCAAACAGGGGTCATTACAATGAGCAGTTCTTC | CSAPNRGHYNEQFF | few | TRBJ2-1 | TRBD1 | TRBV20-1 | 14
TGTGCCAGCAGCTTAGGGACTAGCGGGCCTAATGAGCAGTTCTTC | CASSLGTSGPNEQFF | - | TRBJ2-1 | TRBD2 | TRBV7-8 | 15
TGTGCCAGCAGCTTAACGGGGAGATCCTACGAGCAGTACTTC | CASSLTGRSYEQYF | - | TRBJ2-7 | - | TRBV7-9 | 14
TGCGCCAGCAGCTTGGCCCCGGGACTAGCGACCTACAATCAGCAGTTCTTC | CASSLAPGLATYNQQFF | - | TRBJ2-1 | TRBD2 | TRBV5-1 | 17
TGTGCCAGCAGTGAATGGGAGAGACGCGGCTACACCTTC | CASSEWERRGYTF | - | TRBJ1-2 | - | TRBV6-1 | 13
TGTGCCAGCAGTCTTAACGCCAATACGCAGTATTTT | CASSLNANTQYF | - | TRBJ2-3 | - | TRBV27 | 12
TGTGCCAGCAGCTTAGAGTCCCGGGGGGTACAGTTCTTC | CASSLESRGVQFF | - | TRBJ2-1 | TRBD2 | TRBV7-6 | 13
TGCAGCGTTGGGACAGGGACCCACGAGCAGTACTTC | CSVGTGTHEQYF | - | TRBJ2-7 | TRBD1 | TRBV29-1 | 12
TGCAGTGCCCAGCGGGAGGGCCGCTACGAGCAGTACTTC | CSAQREGRYEQYF | few | TRBJ2-7 | TRBD2 | TRBV20-1 | 13
TGTGCCAGCAGGTCAGAGGGCGGCTACACCTTC | CASRSEGGYTF | - | TRBJ1-2 | - | TRBV12-3/TRBV12-4 | 11
TGTGCCAGCAGCCGGGGACTAGCGGGAGAACGGGGCACAGATACGCAGTATTTT | CASSRGLAGERGTDTQYF | - | TRBJ2-3 | TRBD2 | TRBV6-1 | 18